This T cell receptor (beta chain) was observed in a study of blood T cell repertoires in COVID-19. The germline V and J ends were trimmed by 0 bases and 5 bases, with 20 bases remaining between them. Germline-derived CDR1 and CDR2 are SQVTM and ANQGSEA. This CDR3 has 17 residues. Method: immunoSEQ multiplex PCR; TCRdb's copy keeps in-frame clones and lacks some. This table holds under 50,000 clones, more than 65% found once. The sequence derives from a man between 70 and 80 years old with acute or convalescent COVID-19. Specimen: peripheral blood. The chain carries TRBV29-1 and TRBJ2-1; D is undetermined. The CDR3 is CSVEDLQVSNPHNEQFF. The DNA of the CDR3 is TGCAGCGTTGAAGATCTTCAGGTCTCGAACCCCCACAATGAGCAGTTCTTC.